This T cell receptor beta chain was recorded in a study of a mutant IDH1 vaccine in newly diagnosed glioma (dated by TCRdb to the early 2020s). As for the study more broadly: Vaccination started 4-6 weeks after radiotherapy alone, or was given together with temozolomide cycles in the groups whose treatment included chemotherapy. For exploratory analyses, longitudinal TCRB deep sequencing was carried out in about 26 treated patients wherever samples were available. The week-35 safety follow-up was designated visit V12, and the week-47 end of study was designated visit V13. Six visits were used for peripheral blood collection: V03 (baseline), V05, V07, V10, V12 and V13. Of the approximately 30 treated patients, about 62% were male and around 40% were female, and the mean age was roughly 40 years. Before enrollment, most patients had been given radiochemotherapy with temozolomide as standard therapy, while the rest had received either radiotherapy alone or temozolomide alone.

The study at large found these results: Availability determined which PBMC samples were chosen for TCRB deep sequencing. Immune responses induced by the vaccine were seen in roughly 95% of patients across multiple MHC alleles. No apparent relationship was observed between pseudoprogression and alterations in the top peripheral T cell clonotypes detected by TCRB sequencing. According to the authors, sample limitations meant that analyses of patient blood samples could not be reproduced.

The time point label of this sample denotes: week 35, safety follow-up. A 20-mer mutant IDH1 peptide at 300 micrograms in Montanide made up each vaccine dose, which was injected subcutaneously together with topical imiquimod. Across visits V03 through V10, patients got a total of eight vaccinations, given in weeks 1, 3, 5, 7, 11, 15, 19 and 23. All donors had newly diagnosed IDH1-mutant astrocytomas of WHO grade 3 or 4 that showed loss of nuclear ATRX. The samples were drawn from NOA16, a multicentre, single-arm, open-label phase I trial in Germany that tested a mutant IDH1 peptide vaccine in humans for the first time. Genomic DNA for TCRB sequencing was isolated from EDTA blood with the DNeasy Blood and Tissue Kit. The germline V gene provides CDR1 SNHLY and CDR2 FYNNEI. Trimming leaves V shorter by 5 bases and J shorter by 4 bases, with the junction holding 3 bases beyond the gene matches. CDR3 length: 15 amino acids, cysteine to phenylalanine. The entry retains the CDR3 DNA only, 45 bases that are in frame from base 1.

As to this clone: No antigen is known for it. No qualities accompany the bases; no much larger clone lies one base away.

Library generation was performed with the immunoSEQ multiplex PCR assay. The hsTCRB Kit was used according to the manufacturer's protocol to amplify rearranged TCR beta chain sequences. Sequencing of TCRB libraries was carried out on an Illumina MiSeq. For the original study's pipeline: The proprietary platform of the kit vendor was used for demultiplexing, trimming and gene mapping. TCRdb's version of the immuneACCESS table is confined to in-frame rearrangements and falls short of the full clone set. An unresolved V gene accounts for under half of the shortfall where checked; the remainder is of unknown origin. That table furnishes V, J and clone size, whereas the DNA furnished D and trimming. This sample gives 43,000 or so clones in total; 85% to 95% of them show up just once. Together, the top ten hold around 2% of the sample.

Sequences were derived from PBMCs, sampled from a glioma patient whose treatment included an IDH1 peptide vaccine. This clonotype was sampled from a man in his fifties with glioma. The sequence links TRBV2 to TRBJ2-1; the junction holds 12 bases that match TRBD2. The CDR3 here reads CASSYLAGGYNEQFF. DNA sequence: TGTGCCAGCAGTTACCTAGCGGGAGGGTACAATGAGCAGTTCTTC.